These 4 T cell receptor beta chains were all obtained from the same sample, sequenced in a study of T-cell reconstitution after alpha-beta-depleted transplantation in children. Unique molecular identifiers featured in how the TCRbeta library was prepared. TCRdb recomputed calls from the PCR reads with MiXCR, one row per CDR3 protein. In the table there are around 200,000 distinct CDR3 sequences, about a tenth of which are singletons. The sample in question was PBMCs, obtained before TCRalphabeta/CD19-depleted stem cell transplant. These TCRs come from a child in the first two years of life with acute myeloid leukemia, due to receive a stem cell transplant.

V is TRBV2 and J is TRBJ2-7, with 8 nucleotides matching TRBD2. Germline CDR1 and CDR2: SNHLY and FYNNEI. The V segment lost 4 bases and the J segment 4 bases; nucleotides outside the gene matches: 9. This CDR3 is 15 amino acids long. Written as DNA, the CDR3 is TGTGCCAGCAGTGGCCCAGCGGGAGTTTTGTACGAGCAGTACTTC. It is translated as CASSGPAGVLYEQYF.

This clonotype was observed many times. The rearrangement uses TRBV12-3 or TRBV12-4 and TRBJ2-5; 7 nucleotides line up with TRBD1. V was pared by 6 bases and J by 3 bases, with 4 bases of the junction left unmatched. The CDR3 sequence is 13 residues long. Here the CDR3 DNA reads TGTGCCAGCAGGAACACAGGGGAAGAGACCCAGTACTTC. It codes for CASRNTGEETQYF.

There are many counts of this clonotype. The chain joins TRBV5-1 to TRBJ2-1, with 13 nucleotides matching TRBD2. Germline assignment: CDR1 SGHRS and CDR2 YFSETQ. After removal of 0 bases from V and 10 bases from J, the junction contained 1 base not matched to a gene. CDR3 size: 14 residues. The CDR3 nucleotides read TGCGCCAGCAGCTTGGAACTAGCGGGGGGGGAGCAGTTCTTC. Translation gives CASSLELAGGEQFF.

This clonotype was recorded many times. The genes are TRBV3-1 and TRBJ2-2; 13 nucleotides match TRBD2. The V gene end was trimmed by 7 bases and the J gene end by 8 bases; junction bases not matched to a gene: 7. The germline gives CDR1 LGHDT, CDR2 YNNKEL (reference sequence). The CDR3 sequence is 15 residues long. CDR3: CASTRTSGRGGELFF. DNA for the CDR3: TGTGCCAGCACCCGGACTAGCGGGAGAGGGGGGGAGCTGTTTTTT.